This TCR beta chain came from a study of T cell changes during pregnancy in multiple sclerosis. Assay: immunoSEQ multiplex PCR; the TCRdb copy retains only in-frame clones and omits some. The data contain approximately 80,000 clones, approximately 94% of them singletons. Germline-derived CDR1 and CDR2 are LNHNV and YYDKDF (reference sequence). The V end lost 0 bases, the J end lost 6 bases, and 8 bases lay between the germline ends. The CDR3 sequence is 13 residues long. This clone was observed a few times. This CDR3 is also generated by other DNA sequences in the sample. Source: peripheral blood, taken in the third trimester of pregnancy. The chain is built from TRBV15 and TRBJ1-2; a weak D match, TRBD1 (5 bases). The receptor was isolated from a female donor with multiple sclerosis, enrolled in a pregnancy study. CDR3 protein: CATSREEGDGYTF. CDR3 nucleotides: TGTGCCACCAGCAGAGAAGAAGGGGATGGCTACACCTTC.